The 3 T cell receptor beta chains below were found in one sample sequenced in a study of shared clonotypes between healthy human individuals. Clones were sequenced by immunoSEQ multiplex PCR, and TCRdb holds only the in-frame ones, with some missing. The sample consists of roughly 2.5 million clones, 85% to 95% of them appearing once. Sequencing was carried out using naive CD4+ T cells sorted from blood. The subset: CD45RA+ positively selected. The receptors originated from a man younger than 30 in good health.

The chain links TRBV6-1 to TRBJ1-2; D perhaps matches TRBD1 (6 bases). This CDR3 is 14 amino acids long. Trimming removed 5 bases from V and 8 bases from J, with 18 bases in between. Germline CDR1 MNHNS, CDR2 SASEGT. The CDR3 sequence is CASSQQDSLGGYTF. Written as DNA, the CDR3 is TGTGCCAGCAGTCAGCAGGACAGTTTGGGCGGCTACACCTTC.

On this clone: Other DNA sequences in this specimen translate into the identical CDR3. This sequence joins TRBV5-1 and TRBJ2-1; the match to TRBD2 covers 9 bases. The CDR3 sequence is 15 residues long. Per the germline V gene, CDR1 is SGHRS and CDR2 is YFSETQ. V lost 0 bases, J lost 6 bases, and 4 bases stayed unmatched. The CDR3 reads CASSLGLAGPNEQFF. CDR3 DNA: TGCGCCAGCAGCTTGGGGCTAGCGGGACCCAATGAGCAGTTCTTC.

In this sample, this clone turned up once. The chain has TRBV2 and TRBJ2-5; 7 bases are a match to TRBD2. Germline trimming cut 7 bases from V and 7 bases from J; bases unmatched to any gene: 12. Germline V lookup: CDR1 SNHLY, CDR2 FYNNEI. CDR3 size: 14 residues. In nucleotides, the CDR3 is TGTGCCAGCATTTCCTCACGGGGGGTTGGGACCCAGTACTTC. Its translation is CASISSRGVGTQYF.